Listed below are T cell receptor beta chains from one sample, sequenced in a study of T cell responses to AZD1222 COVID-19 vaccine. Assay: immunoSEQ multiplex PCR; the TCRdb copy retains only in-frame clones and omits some. The sample yields 110,000 or so clones, 88% seen once. The sequencing here drew on peripheral blood, taken on day 0 of AZD1222 vaccination. These TCRs come from an adult in good health. The CDR3 runs from the conserved cysteine through the conserved F or W. D genes are given only for firm matches. The size entry is marked missing in some rows and otherwise reads once, few, many or a size class.

TRBJ1-3	-	-	TRBV11-2	CASSLGEASLSGNTIYF	TGTGCCAGCAGCTTAGGGGAAGCCAGCCTCTCTGGAAACACCATATATTTT
TRBJ2-1	-	TRBD2	TRBV3-1/TRBV3-2	CASRLAGGVGNEQFF	TGTGCCAGCAGACTAGCGGGAGGCGTCGGTAATGAGCAGTTCTTC
TRBJ1-6	-	TRBD1	TRBV6-5	CASSLTGGHSPLHF	TGTGCCAGCAGCCTAACAGGGGGCCATTCACCCCTCCACTTT
TRBJ1-4	-	-	TRBV7-6	CASSLSSGSGGEKLFF	TGTGCCAGCAGCTTAAGCTCGGGGTCTGGAGGGGAAAAACTGTTTTTT
TRBJ1-2	-	-	TRBV12-3/TRBV12-4	CASTQTSEGYTF	TGTGCCAGCACCCAGACATCGGAAGGCTACACCTTC
TRBJ1-5	-	TRBD1	TRBV28	CASSRDRGLGQPQHF	TGTGCCAGCAGCAGGGACAGGGGTCTCGGACAGCCCCAGCATTTT
TRBJ1-5	-	-	TRBV12-3/TRBV12-4	CASSLGVSPQHF	TGTGCCAGCAGCCTAGGAGTCTCGCCCCAGCATTTT
TRBJ1-3	once	-	TRBV7-6	CASAPLEFRLMGSGGGNTIYF	TGTGCCAGCGCACCTTTGGAGTTTAGATTGATGGGCAGCGGAGGCGGAAACACCATATATTTT
TRBJ2-7	-	-	TRBV5-4	CASSFSGVMSYEQYF	TGTGCCAGCAGCTTTTCGGGAGTTATGTCCTACGAGCAGTACTTC
TRBJ2-2	-	TRBD2	TRBV24-1	CATSDGLAGGRKAGELFF	TGTGCCACCAGTGATGGGCTAGCGGGAGGTCGGAAAGCCGGGGAGCTGTTTTTT
TRBJ2-7	-	TRBD1	TRBV15	CATSREGQGYEQYF	TGTGCCACCAGCAGAGAAGGACAGGGGTACGAGCAGTACTTC
TRBJ2-1	-	-	TRBV12-3/TRBV12-4	CASSLGGPEQFF	TGTGCCAGCAGCCTAGGGGGTCCTGAGCAGTTCTTC
TRBJ1-2	-	-	TRBV19	CASSISGIYGYTF	TGTGCCAGTAGTATCTCTGGAATCTATGGCTACACCTTC
TRBJ1-6	-	TRBD1	TRBV9	CASSTGTGDSPLHF	TGTGCCAGCAGCACCGGGACAGGGGATTCACCCCTCCACTTT
TRBJ2-5	-	-	TRBV2	CASSGVGEETQYF	TGTGCCAGCAGTGGTGTGGGCGAGGAGACCCAGTACTTC